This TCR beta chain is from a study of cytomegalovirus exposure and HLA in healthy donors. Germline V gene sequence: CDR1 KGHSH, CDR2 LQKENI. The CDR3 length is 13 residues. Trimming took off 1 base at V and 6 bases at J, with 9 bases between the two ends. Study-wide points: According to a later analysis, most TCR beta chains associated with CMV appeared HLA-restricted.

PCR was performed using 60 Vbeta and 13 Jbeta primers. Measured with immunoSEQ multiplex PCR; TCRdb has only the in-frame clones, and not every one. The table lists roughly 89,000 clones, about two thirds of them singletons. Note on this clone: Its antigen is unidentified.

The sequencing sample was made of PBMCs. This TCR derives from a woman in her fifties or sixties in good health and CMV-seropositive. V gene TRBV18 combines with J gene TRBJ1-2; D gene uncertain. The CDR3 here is CASSPRRGDGYTF. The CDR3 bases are TGTGCCAGCTCACCACGTCGGGGTGATGGCTACACCTTC.